Each of the 10 T cell receptor beta chains below was sequenced from the same sample in a study of naive and memory T cell subsets. Two oligonucleotides, mixed equimolar, formed the beta constant-region primer covering TRBC1 and TRBC2. TCRdb itself ran the UMI-ligation and nested PCR reads through MiXCR, one entry per CDR3 protein. The sample has tens of thousands of distinct CDR3 sequences, 5.5% to 8.5% seen once. Sequencing was performed on central memory CD4+ T cells from blood. Receptor source: a human donor in good health.

This clonotype has a count of ten or more. This chain links TRBV6-5 with TRBJ1-2; 8 nucleotides align to TRBD1. CDR1 and CDR2 from the germline V gene are MNHEY and SVGAGI. The CDR3 totals 16 residues. Unmatched junction bases numbered 11, after V lost 5 bases and J lost 3 bases. This chain's CDR3 is CASSSLSMDRDYGYTF. Here the CDR3 DNA reads TGTGCCAGCAGTAGCCTCTCTATGGACAGGGACTATGGCTACACCTTC.

This clonotype has more than one count but fewer than ten. The chain carries TRBV27 and TRBJ2-1; TRBD1 might be the D (5 bases). The germline V gene encodes CDR1 MNHEY and CDR2 SMNVEV (reference sequence). The length of the CDR3 is 13 residues. Trimming left V 7 bases short and J 10 bases short, with 17 bases between. The CDR3 loop reads CASTGFQQDEQFF. In DNA form, the CDR3 reads TGTGCCAGCACTGGCTTCCAACAGGACGAGCAGTTCTTC.

This clonotype was picked up a small number of times. The rearrangement links TRBV4-2 to TRBJ2-1; 9 positions agree with TRBD1. The CDR3 totals 16 residues. J gave up 4 bases and V 1 base, and 5 bases lay outside the gene matches. Germline CDR1 LGHNA, CDR2 YNFKEQ. CDR3 protein: CASSQVPGTGYNEQFF. The CDR3 nucleotides read TGTGCCAGCAGCCAAGTGCCCGGGACAGGGTACAATGAGCAGTTCTTC.

The chain joins TRBV6-6 to TRBJ1-6; D might be TRBD1 (5 bases). The CDR3 totals 13 residues. With 2 bases removed from V and 9 bases from J, the gap between germline ends came to 8 bases. The germline V gene has CDR1 MNHNY and CDR2 SVGAGI (reference sequence). CDR3 sequence reads: CASSYGAGSPLHF. CDR3 DNA: TGTGCCAGCAGTTACGGGGCAGGTTCACCCCTCCACTTT.

At least ten counts were recorded for this clonotype. The J gene is TRBJ1-4, the V gene TRBV4-2; TRBD1 aligns across 10 bases. J was trimmed by 5 bases and V by 0 bases; bases with no gene match: 6. Germline-derived CDR1 and CDR2 are LGHNA and YNFKEQ. CDR3 length equals 17 residues. CDR3 in DNA: TGTGCCAGCAGCCAAGATCTGGTGGGACAGGGGAATGAAAAACTGTTTTTT. It yields the protein CASSQDLVGQGNEKLFF.

On this clonotype itself: Being one base from a much bigger clone, this may be a read error. The rearrangement joins TRBV12-3 or TRBV12-4 to TRBJ2-3, with D uncertain. The V and J ends lost 3 bases and 4 bases respectively, with 8 bases between them. The CDR3 length is 13 residues. The CDR3 reads CASSLGKADTQYF. The CDR3, as DNA: TGTGCCAGCAGTTTGGGGAAAGCAGATACGCAGTATTTT.

The gene calls are TRBV7-2 and TRBJ2-7; possibly TRBD1 for D (6 bases). Germline CDR1 is SGHTA and CDR2 is FQGNSA. The CDR3 is made up of 13 amino acids. Trimming took off 5 bases at V and 5 bases at J, with 13 bases between the two ends. CDR3 region: CASSHRDGNEQYF. The DNA of the CDR3 is TGTGCCAGCAGCCACAGGGACGGGAACGAGCAGTACTTC. The full variable domain, rest sourced from reference TRBV7-2 and TRBJ2-7, is GAGVSQSPSNKVTEKGKDVELRCDPISGHTALYWYRQSLGQGLEFLIYFQGNSAPDKSGLPSDRFSAERTGGSVSTLTIQRTQQEDSAVYLCASSHRDGNEQYFGPGTRLTVT.

The J gene is TRBJ1-5, the V gene TRBV6-2 or TRBV6-3, with TRBD1 matching over 12 bases. The V segment lost 2 bases and the J segment 7 bases; nucleotides outside the gene matches: 6. The CDR3 has 16 amino acids. Germline values: CDR1 MNHEY, CDR2 SVGEGT. Written as DNA, the CDR3 is TGTGCCAGCAGTTACCGGGACAGGGGGCCGGGACAGCCCCAGCATTTT. Protein product: CASSYRDRGPGQPQHF.

This clonotype has a count of ten or more. V usage is TRBV20-1 and J usage is TRBJ2-7; tentative D call: TRBD2 (6 bases). Trimming cost V 5 bases and J 5 bases, with 13 bases left between them. The CDR3 totals 12 residues. Germline CDR1 reads DFQATT; CDR2 reads SNEGSKA (reference sequence). CDR3 nucleotide sequence: TGCAGTGCTGGGACTCGGTATAACGAGCAGTACTTC. This gives the protein CSAGTRYNEQYF.

This clonotype was counted at least ten times. This chain uses TRBV29-1 with TRBJ1-1; D remains unclear. Deletions cut 4 bases from V and 1 base from J, with 7 bases between. This CDR3 comprises 12 residues. Germline V gene lookup returns CDR1 SQVTM and CDR2 ANQGSEA. CDR3 in amino acids: CSVVPQNTEAFF. CDR3 bases: TGCAGCGTTGTACCGCAGAACACTGAAGCTTTCTTT.